The 15 T cell receptor beta chains in this list originate from one sample, sequenced in a study of T cell changes during pregnancy in multiple sclerosis. TCRdb's copy holds only in-frame clones and misses some; the assay was immunoSEQ multiplex PCR. The sample comprises about 59,000 clones, roughly 93% of which are singletons, and roughly 0.33% rests with the top ten. This specimen consisted of CD4+ T cells from peripheral blood mononuclear cells, obtained before pregnancy. These receptor sequences come from a female donor with multiple sclerosis, enrolled in a pregnancy study.

The DNA of the CDR3 is TGTGCCAGCAGCCCCCCGGGACAGGCCTTCTATGGCTACACCTTC. This encodes CASSPPGQAFYGYTF. This chain uses TRBV28 with TRBJ1-2; TRBD1 agrees at 8 bases. The J segment lost 4 bases and the V segment lost 6 bases, leaving 10 bases of the junction unmatched. Germline CDR1 and CDR2: MDHEN and SYDVKM. The CDR3 extends over 15 amino acids.

This clone was seen a single time. V and J are TRBV6-5 and TRBJ1-1; weak D call: TRBD1 (5 bases). The CDR3 covers 13 residues. Germline CDR1 is MNHEY and CDR2 is SVGAGI. V lost 2 bases and J lost 1, with 5 bases in between. The DNA of the CDR3 is TGTGCCAGCAGTTACGACAGGAACACTGAAGCTTTCTTT. Protein product: CASSYDRNTEAFF.

This rearrangement joins TRBV11-3 to TRBJ2-3; possible D gene TRBD2, 5 bases. V lost 1 base and J lost 0, with 14 bases in between. The CDR3 runs to 17 residues. The germline CDR1 and CDR2 sequences are SGHNT and YENEEA. The CDR3 bases are TGTGCCAGCAGCTTAGCTCGGACTGCTCTTAGCACAGATACGCAGTATTTT. Translation: CASSLARTALSTDTQYF.

This clone has just a few counts. The chain couples TRBV2 to TRBJ1-2; 7 positions match TRBD1. The CDR3 totals 13 residues. Germline loops: CDR1 SNHLY, CDR2 FYNNEI. V lost 1 base, J lost 6 bases, and 2 bases stayed unmatched. For the CDR3, the DNA is TGTGCCAGCAGTGAAGTCAGGGGGGATGGCTACACCTTC. It encodes CASSEVRGDGYTF. Full variable domain (rest looked up from reference TRBV2 and TRBJ1-2): EPEVTQTPSHQVTQMGQEVILRCVPISNHLYFYWYRQILGQKVEFLVSFYNNEISEKSEIFDDQFSVERPDGSNFTLKIRSTKLEDSAMYFCASSEVRGDGYTFGSGTRLTVV.

The chain links TRBV27 to TRBJ2-1; 12 bases fit TRBD2. Per germline, CDR1 MNHEY and CDR2 SMNVEV (reference sequence). V gave up 4 bases and J gave up 4 bases; unmatched junction bases: 14. This CDR3 has 19 amino acids. This CDR3 reads CASSSKLAGGGVGYNEQFF. CDR3 in DNA: TGTGCCAGCAGTTCGAAGCTAGCGGGAGGGGGAGTTGGGTACAATGAGCAGTTCTTC.

This chain links TRBV18 with TRBJ2-1; 8 nucleotides align to TRBD1. The germline CDR1 and CDR2 sequences are KGHSH and LQKENI. Trimming at V came to 6 bases and at J to 4 bases, leaving 5 bases not matched to a gene. This CDR3 comprises 14 residues. Here the CDR3 DNA reads TGTGCCAGCTCCCAGGGGGCAGAGTACAATGAGCAGTTCTTC. This gives the protein CASSQGAEYNEQFF.

The chain has TRBV28 and TRBJ1-5; no clear D gene. CDR3 length: 12 amino acids. Deletions cut 6 bases from V and 11 bases from J, with 14 bases between. The V gene's germline CDR1 is MDHEN and CDR2 SYDVKM. The CDR3 coding sequence is TGTGCCAGCAGCCTAGTGGGTCGGGCCCAGCATTTT. It is translated as CASSLVGRAQHF.

The chain combines TRBV9 with TRBJ2-3; D may be TRBD2 (6 bases). V was pared by 1 base and J by 0 bases, with 18 bases between. This CDR3 is 18 amino acids long. Germline V lookup: CDR1 SGDLS, CDR2 YYNGEE. DNA of the CDR3: TGTGCCAGCAGCGTAACCGACTTCCGTAGCGGAAGCACAGATACGCAGTATTTT. Its translation: CASSVTDFRSGSTDTQYF.

This clone was seen a single time. V usage is TRBV4-1 and J usage is TRBJ2-1, with D perhaps matching TRBD1 (8 bases). Per germline, CDR1 MGHRA and CDR2 YSYEKL. The CDR3 loop spans 16 amino acids. V was shortened by 1 base and J by 7 bases, with 17 bases between the two germline ends. The CDR3 DNA follows: TGCGCCAGCAGCCAAGTAGTCGGACAGGGAGGGAATGAGCAGTTCTTC. This sequence encodes CASSQVVGQGGNEQFF.

The chain has TRBV29-1 and TRBJ2-5; the match to TRBD1 covers 7 bases. CDR3 length: 14 residues. The germline V gene encodes CDR1 SQVTM and CDR2 ANQGSEA. V was clipped by 7 bases and J by 5 bases; unmatched bases: 13. The CDR3 DNA reads TGCAGCGCCCAGCAGGGGGTTGGTACGGAGACCCAGTACTTC. Translating gives CSAQQGVGTETQYF.

About this clone: A read error may account for a junction end that differs from germline. This chain joins TRBV2 and TRBJ1-1; weak D call: TRBD1 (6 bases). The germline V gene has CDR1 SNHLY and CDR2 FYNNEI. There are 14 residues in the CDR3. The CDR3 nucleotides are TGTGCCGGCAGGTCCGTGCGGGGGGCGACTGAAGCTTTCTTT. It is translated as CAGRSVRGATEAFF.

This clone appeared once. This chain connects TRBV19 to TRBJ1-2, with D perhaps matching TRBD1 (5 bases). The length of the CDR3 is 13 residues. V was cut by 3 bases and J by 2 bases, with 7 bases left in between. CDR1 and CDR2 (germline): LNHDA, SQIVND (reference sequence). The CDR3 is CASSMKGNYGYTF. The CDR3 nucleotides read TGTGCCAGTAGTATGAAGGGGAACTATGGCTACACCTTC.

This clone has just a few counts. V usage is TRBV19 and J usage is TRBJ2-1, with 10 bases that match TRBD2. The V gene's germline CDR1 is LNHDA and CDR2 SQIVND (reference sequence). The CDR3 is made up of 13 amino acids. V lost 3 bases and J lost 9; bases outside the gene matches: 2. The CDR3 region is CASSIRTSGEQFF. In DNA form, the CDR3 reads TGTGCCAGTAGTATTCGGACTAGCGGTGAGCAGTTCTTC.

The chain joins TRBV5-6 to TRBJ2-7, with D perhaps TRBD2 (5 bases). Germline CDR1 is SGHDT and CDR2 is YYEEEE. The CDR3 consists of 16 residues. Trimming left V 2 bases short and J 2 bases short, with 17 bases between. The CDR3 nucleotides are TGTGCCAGCAGCTTATCCCCCGTACTAGGAGCCTACGAGCAGTACTTC. Protein sequence: CASSLSPVLGAYEQYF.

The CDR3 region has the DNA TGTGCCAGCAGTGCGGAGGCGGGGACGGGTTACAATGAGCAGTTCTTC. Translating it yields CASSAEAGTGYNEQFF. The chain carries TRBV6-4 and TRBJ2-1, with D possibly being TRBD2 (6 bases). V lost 4 bases, J lost 4 bases, and 17 bases lay in between. Germline CDR1 and CDR2: MRHNA and SNTAGT. The CDR3 spans 16 residues.